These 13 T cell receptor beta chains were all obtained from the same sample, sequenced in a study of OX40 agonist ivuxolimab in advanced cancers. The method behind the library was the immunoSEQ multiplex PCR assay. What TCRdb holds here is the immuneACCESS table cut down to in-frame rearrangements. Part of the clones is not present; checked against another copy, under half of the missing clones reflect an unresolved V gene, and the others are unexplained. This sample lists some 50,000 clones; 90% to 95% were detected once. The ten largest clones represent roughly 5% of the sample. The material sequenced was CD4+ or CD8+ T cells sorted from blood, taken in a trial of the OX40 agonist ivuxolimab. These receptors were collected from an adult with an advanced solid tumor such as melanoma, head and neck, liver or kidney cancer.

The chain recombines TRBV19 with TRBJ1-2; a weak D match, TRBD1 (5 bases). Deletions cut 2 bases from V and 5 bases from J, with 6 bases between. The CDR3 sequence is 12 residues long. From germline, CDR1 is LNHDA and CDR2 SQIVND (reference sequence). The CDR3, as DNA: TGTGCCAGTAGTATATGGGGGTATGGCTACACCTTC. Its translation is CASSIWGYGYTF.

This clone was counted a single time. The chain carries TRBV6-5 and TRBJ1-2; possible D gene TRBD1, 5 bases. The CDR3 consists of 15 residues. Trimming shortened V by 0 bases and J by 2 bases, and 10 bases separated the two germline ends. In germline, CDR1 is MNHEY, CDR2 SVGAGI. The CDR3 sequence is CASSYSEGRNYGYTF. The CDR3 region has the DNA TGTGCCAGCAGTTACTCCGAGGGGAGAAACTATGGCTACACCTTC.

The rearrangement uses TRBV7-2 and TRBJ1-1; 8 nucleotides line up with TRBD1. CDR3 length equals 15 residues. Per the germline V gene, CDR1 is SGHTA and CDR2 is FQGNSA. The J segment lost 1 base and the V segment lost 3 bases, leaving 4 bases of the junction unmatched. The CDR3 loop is CASSFGQGWNTEAFF. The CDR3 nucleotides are TGTGCCAGCAGCTTCGGACAGGGATGGAACACTGAAGCTTTCTTT.

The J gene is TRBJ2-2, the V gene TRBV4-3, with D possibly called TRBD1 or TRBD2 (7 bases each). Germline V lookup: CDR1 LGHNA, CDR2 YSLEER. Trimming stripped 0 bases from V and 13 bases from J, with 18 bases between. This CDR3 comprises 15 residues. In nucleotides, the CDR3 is TGCGCCAGCAGCCAAGAGCGGCAGGGGGGGGTCCGGCTGTTTTTT. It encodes CASSQERQGGVRLFF.

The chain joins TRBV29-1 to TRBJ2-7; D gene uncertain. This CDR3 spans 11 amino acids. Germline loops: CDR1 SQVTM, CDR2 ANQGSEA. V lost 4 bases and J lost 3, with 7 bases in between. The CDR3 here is CSVGHHYEQYF. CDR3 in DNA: TGCAGCGTTGGGCACCACTACGAGCAGTACTTC.

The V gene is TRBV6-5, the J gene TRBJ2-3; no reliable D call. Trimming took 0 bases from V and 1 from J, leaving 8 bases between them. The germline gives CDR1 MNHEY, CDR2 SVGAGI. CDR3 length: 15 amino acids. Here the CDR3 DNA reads TGTGCCAGCAGTTACTCGATCCAGGGCACAGATACGCAGTATTTT. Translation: CASSYSIQGTDTQYF.

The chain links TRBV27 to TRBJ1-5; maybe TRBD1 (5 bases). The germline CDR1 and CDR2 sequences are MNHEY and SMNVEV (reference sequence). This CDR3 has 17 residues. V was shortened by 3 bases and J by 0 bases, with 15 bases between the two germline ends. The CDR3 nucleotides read TGTGCCAGCAGTTTCCTCTCGACAGTCTATAGCAATCAGCCCCAGCATTTT. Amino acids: CASSFLSTVYSNQPQHF.

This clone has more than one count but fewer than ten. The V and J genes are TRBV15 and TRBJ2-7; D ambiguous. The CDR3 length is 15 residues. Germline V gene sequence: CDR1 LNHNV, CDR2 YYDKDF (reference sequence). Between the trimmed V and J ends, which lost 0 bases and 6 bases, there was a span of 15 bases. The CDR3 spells CATSRDRARSGEQYF. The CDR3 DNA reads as TGTGCCACCAGCAGAGATAGGGCAAGGTCCGGCGAGCAGTACTTC.

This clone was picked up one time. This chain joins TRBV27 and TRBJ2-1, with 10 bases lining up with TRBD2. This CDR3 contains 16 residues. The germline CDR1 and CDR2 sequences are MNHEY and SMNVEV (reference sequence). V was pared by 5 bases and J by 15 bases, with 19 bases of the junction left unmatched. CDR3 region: CASSPLGTSETILGFF. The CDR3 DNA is TGTGCCAGCAGTCCCCTCGGGACTAGCGAGACAATATTGGGGTTCTTC.

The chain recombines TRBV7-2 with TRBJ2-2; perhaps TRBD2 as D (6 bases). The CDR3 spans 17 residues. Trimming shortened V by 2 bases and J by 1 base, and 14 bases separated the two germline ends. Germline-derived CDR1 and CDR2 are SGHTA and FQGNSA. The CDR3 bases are TGTGCCAGCAGCTTAATATTTTGGGGAGGGAACACCGGGGAGCTGTTTTTT. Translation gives CASSLIFWGGNTGELFF.

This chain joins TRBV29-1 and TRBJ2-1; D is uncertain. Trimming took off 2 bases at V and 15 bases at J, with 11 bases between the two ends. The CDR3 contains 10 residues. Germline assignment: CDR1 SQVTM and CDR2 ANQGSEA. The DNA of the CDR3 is TGCAGCGTTGAAATGGCCCACCGGTTCTTC. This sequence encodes CSVEMAHRFF.

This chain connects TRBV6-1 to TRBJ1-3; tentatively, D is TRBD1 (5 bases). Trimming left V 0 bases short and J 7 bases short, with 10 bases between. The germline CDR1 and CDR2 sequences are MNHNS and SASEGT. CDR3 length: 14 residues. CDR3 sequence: CASSEAVRGNTIYF. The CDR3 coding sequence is TGTGCCAGCAGTGAAGCGGTTCGGGGGAACACCATATATTTT.

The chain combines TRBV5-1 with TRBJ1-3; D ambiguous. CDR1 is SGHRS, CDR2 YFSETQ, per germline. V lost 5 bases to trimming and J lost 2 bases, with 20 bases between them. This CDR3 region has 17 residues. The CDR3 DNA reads TGCGCCAGCAGTCTAGGTCTAGCGGAAGTTCCTGGAAACACCATATATTTT. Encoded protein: CASSLGLAEVPGNTIYF.